Sequencing of this T cell receptor beta chain was carried out in a study of siplizumab effects on memory and regulatory T cells. Whole-study results and caveats: Naive T cells looked more diverse than memory cells, and they looked like major contributors to the alloresponse. For siplizumab cultures, the suppressive function of their proliferating Tregs was not confirmed.

On this clone: What it recognizes is unknown.

This CDR3 spans 14 amino acids. V lost 6 bases to trimming and J lost 5 bases, with 16 bases between them. CDR1 is MNHEY, CDR2 SVGAGI, per germline. Around 100,000 TCR templates underwent assay in each sample. Generated by immunoSEQ multiplex PCR, the TCRdb table keeps only in-frame clones and is missing some. The sample consists of roughly 100,000 clones, roughly 92% of them appearing once. Sequencing input: Tregs sorted from blood. This chain connects TRBV6-5 to TRBJ1-2; D perhaps matches TRBD1 (6 bases). The TCR originated in a human donor in good health. CDR3 nucleotide sequence: TGTGCCAGCAGCAAAGGACAGCGAGGTTATGGCTACACCTTC. Translation: CASSKGQRGYGYTF.